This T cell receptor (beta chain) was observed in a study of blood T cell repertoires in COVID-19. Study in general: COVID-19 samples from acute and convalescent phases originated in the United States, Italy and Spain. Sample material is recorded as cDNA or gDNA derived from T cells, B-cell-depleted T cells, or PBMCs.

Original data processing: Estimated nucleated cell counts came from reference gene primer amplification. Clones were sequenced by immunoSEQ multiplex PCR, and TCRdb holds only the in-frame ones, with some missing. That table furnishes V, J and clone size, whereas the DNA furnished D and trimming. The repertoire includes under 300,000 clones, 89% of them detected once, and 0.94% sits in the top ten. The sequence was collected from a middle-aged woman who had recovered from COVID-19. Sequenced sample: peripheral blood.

This chain's CDR3 is CASSPWTASAPHPQHF. CDR3 nucleotides: TGTGCCAGTAGTCCCTGGACAGCCTCAGCCCCACATCCCCAGCATTTT. The gene calls are TRBV19 and TRBJ1-5; D might be TRBD1 (6 bases). Per germline, CDR1 LNHDA and CDR2 SQIVND (reference sequence). With 5 bases removed from V and 10 bases from J, the gap between germline ends came to 24 bases. The CDR3 has 16 residues.